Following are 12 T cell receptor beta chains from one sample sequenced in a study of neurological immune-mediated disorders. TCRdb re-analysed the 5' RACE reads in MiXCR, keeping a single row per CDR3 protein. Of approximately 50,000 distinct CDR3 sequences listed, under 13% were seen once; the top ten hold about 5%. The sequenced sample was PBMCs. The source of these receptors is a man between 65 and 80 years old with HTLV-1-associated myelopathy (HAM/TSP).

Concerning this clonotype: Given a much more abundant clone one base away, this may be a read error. This chain's CDR3 is CSSSLRTSGKETQYF. The CDR3 region has the DNA TGTTCCAGCAGTTTGAGGACTAGCGGGAAAGAGACCCAGTACTTC. The chain links TRBV12-3 or TRBV12-4 to TRBJ2-5, with 12 bases aligning to TRBD2. This CDR3 has 15 residues.

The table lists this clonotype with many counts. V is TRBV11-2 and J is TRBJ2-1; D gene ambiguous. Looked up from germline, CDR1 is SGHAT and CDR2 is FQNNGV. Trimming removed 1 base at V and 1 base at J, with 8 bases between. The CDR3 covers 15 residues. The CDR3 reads CASSLVGPSYNEQFF. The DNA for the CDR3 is TGTGCCAGCAGCTTAGTGGGTCCATCCTACAATGAGCAGTTCTTC.

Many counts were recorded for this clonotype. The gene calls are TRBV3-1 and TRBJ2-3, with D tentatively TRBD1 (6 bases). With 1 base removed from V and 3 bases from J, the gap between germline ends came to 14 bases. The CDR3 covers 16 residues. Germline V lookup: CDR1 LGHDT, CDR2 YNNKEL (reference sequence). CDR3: CASSQGARGPTDTQYF. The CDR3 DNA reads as TGTGCCAGCAGCCAAGGAGCCAGGGGTCCTACAGATACGCAGTATTTT.

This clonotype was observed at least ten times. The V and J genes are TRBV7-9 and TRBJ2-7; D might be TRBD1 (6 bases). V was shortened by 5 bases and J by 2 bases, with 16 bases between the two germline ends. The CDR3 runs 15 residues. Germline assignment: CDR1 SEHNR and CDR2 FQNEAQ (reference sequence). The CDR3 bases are TGTGCCAGCAGCCCCAACAGGGCACCGACCTACGAGCAGTACTTC. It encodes CASSPNRAPTYEQYF.

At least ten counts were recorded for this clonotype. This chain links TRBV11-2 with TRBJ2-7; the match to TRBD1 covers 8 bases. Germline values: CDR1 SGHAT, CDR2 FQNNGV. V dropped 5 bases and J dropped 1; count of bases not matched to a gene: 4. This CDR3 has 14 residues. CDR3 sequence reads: CASSPDRDSYEQYF. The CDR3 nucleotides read TGTGCCAGCAGCCCGGACAGGGATTCCTACGAGCAGTACTTC.

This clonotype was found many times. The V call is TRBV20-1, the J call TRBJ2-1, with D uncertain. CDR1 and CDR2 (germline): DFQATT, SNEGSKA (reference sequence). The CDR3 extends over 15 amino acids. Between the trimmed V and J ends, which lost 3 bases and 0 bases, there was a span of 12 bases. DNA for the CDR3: TGCAGTGCTAGCTTGGGCGAGAGCTCCTACAATGAGCAGTTCTTC. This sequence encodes CSASLGESSYNEQFF.

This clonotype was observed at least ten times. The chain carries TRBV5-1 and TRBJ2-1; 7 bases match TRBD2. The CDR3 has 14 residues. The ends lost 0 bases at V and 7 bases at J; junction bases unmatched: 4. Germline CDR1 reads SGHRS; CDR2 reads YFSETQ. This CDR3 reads CASSLGGSVNEQFF. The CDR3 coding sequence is TGCGCCAGCAGCTTGGGCGGGAGCGTGAATGAGCAGTTCTTC.

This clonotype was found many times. The CDR3 here is CSASGSYEQYF. DNA for the CDR3: TGCAGTGCTAGCGGGAGCTACGAGCAGTACTTC. The chain carries TRBV20-1 and TRBJ2-7; possible D gene TRBD2, 6 bases. V lost 3 bases to trimming and J lost 3 bases, with 6 bases between them. CDR1 DFQATT and CDR2 SNEGSKA come from the germline V gene (reference sequence). This CDR3 contains 11 residues.

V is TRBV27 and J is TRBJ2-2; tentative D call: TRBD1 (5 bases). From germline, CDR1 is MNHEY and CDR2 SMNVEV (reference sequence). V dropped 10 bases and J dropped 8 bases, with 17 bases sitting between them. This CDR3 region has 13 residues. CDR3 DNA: TGTGCCATTAGTTCGTCAGGGTGGGGGGAGCTGTTTTTT. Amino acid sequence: CAISSSGWGELFF.

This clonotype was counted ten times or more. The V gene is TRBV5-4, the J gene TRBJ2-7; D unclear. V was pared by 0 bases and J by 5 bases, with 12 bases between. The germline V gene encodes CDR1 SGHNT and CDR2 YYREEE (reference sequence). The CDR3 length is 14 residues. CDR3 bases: TGTGCCAGCAGCTTGGGTGGGTTCTTCAACGAGCAGTACTTC. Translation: CASSLGGFFNEQYF.

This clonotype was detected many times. This chain's CDR3 is CAISGGWRNEQFF. DNA of the CDR3: TGTGCCATCTCGGGGGGCTGGAGAAATGAGCAGTTCTTC. This chain joins TRBV10-3 and TRBJ2-1; TRBD2 might be the D (7 bases). The V and J ends lost 8 bases and 7 bases respectively, with 15 bases between them. This CDR3 has 13 amino acids. Germline V lookup: CDR1 ENHRY, CDR2 SYGVKD.

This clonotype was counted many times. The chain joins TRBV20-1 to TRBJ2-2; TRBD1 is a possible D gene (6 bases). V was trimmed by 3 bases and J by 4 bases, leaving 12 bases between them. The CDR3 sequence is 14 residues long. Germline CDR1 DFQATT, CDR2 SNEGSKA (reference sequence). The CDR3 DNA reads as TGCAGTGCTAGGCCACAGGGAAGCACCGGGGAGCTGTTTTTT. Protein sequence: CSARPQGSTGELFF.